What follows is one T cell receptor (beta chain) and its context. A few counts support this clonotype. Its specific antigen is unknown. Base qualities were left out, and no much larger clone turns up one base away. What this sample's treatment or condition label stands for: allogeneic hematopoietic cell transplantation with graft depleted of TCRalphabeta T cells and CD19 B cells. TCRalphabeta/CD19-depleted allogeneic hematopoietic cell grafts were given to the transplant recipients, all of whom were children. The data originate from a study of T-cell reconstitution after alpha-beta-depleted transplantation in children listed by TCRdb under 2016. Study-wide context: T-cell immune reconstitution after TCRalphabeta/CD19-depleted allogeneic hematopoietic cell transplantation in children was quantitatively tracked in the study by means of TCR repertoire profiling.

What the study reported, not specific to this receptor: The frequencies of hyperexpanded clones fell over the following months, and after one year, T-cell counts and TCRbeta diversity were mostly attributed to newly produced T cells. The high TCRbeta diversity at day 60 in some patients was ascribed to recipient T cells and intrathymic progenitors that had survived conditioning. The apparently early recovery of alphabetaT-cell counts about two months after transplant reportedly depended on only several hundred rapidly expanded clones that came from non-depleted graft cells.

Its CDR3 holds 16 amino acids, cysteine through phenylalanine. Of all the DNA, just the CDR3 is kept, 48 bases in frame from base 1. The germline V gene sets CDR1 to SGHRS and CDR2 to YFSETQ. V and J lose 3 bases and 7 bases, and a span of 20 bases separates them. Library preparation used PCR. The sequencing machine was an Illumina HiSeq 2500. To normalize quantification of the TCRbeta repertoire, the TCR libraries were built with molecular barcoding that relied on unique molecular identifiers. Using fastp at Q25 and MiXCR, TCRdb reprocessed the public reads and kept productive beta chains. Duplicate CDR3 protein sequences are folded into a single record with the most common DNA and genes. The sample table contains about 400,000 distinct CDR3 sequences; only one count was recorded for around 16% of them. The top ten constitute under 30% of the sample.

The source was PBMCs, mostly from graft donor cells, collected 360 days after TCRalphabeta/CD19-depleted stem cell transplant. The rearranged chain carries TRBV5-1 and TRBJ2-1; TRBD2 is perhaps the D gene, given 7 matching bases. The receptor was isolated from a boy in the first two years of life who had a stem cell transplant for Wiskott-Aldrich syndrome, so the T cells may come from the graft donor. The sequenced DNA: TGCGCCAGCAGCTCCCTGGGGGGGCTCGGGAGTAATGAGCAGTTCTTC. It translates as CASSSLGGLGSNEQFF.